The clone carrying this T cell receptor (beta chain) was seen ten or more times. This record belongs to a study of T cell repertoires in cytomegalovirus infection. Using its own MiXCR run on the reads, TCRdb lists one record per CDR3 protein. Counted here are about 530,000 distinct CDR3 sequences, about 26% occurring once; the ten biggest clones make up roughly 13%. The CDR3 length is 12 residues. Deletions cut 1 base from V and 3 bases from J, with 4 bases between. Germline V CDR1 and CDR2: MGHRA, YSYEKL. Sequenced material: PBMCs. The V and J genes are TRBV4-1 and TRBJ2-7; D unclear. The TCR sequence derives from a human donor in good health (CMV status not recorded). Some clones in this sample may be carry-over from other donors' samples. CDR3 DNA: TGCGCCAGCAGCCAAGTGGGCTACGAGCAGTACTTC. Encoded protein: CASSQVGYEQYF.